This TCR beta chain was found in a study of blood T cell repertoires in COVID-19. Deletions cut 4 bases from V and 5 bases from J, with 19 bases between. This CDR3 spans 16 amino acids. Germline loops: CDR1 MGHRA, CDR2 YSYEKL. Only in-frame clones appear in the TCRdb table, and some are missing; sequencing was by immunoSEQ multiplex PCR. The profile covers approximately 400,000 clones, with less than 90% appearing a single time and about 4.9% taken by the ten largest. This clone has only one observation. The sample taken for sequencing was PBMCs or T cells enriched from blood (not recorded which). This receptor was obtained from a woman aged 50 to 60 who had recovered from COVID-19. This sequence joins TRBV4-1 and TRBJ2-3; tentative D call: TRBD2 (6 bases). In DNA, the CDR3 is TGCGCCAGCAGCCCCGTAGCGGCCGGCTTAAAAGATACGCAGTATTTT. Residues: CASSPVAAGLKDTQYF.